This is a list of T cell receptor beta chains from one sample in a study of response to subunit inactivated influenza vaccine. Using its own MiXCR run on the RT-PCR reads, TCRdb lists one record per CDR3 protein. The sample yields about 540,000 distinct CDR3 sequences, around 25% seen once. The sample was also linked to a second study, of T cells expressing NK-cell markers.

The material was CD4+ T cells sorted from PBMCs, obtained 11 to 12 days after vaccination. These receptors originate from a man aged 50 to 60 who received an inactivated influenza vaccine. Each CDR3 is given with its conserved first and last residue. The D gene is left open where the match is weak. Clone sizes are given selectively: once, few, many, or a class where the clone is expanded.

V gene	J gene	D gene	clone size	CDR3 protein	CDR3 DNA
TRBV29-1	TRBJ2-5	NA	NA	CSVVRERDAATETQYF	TGCAGCGTTGTCCGTGAGAGGGACGCAGCTACAGAGACCCAGTACTTC
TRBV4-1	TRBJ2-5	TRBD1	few	CASSQVPGQVAKTQYF	TGCGCCAGCAGCCAAGTCCCGGGACAGGTGGCCAAGACCCAGTACTTC
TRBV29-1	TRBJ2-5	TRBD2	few	CSGEPSGKGETQYF	TGCAGCGGGGAGCCTAGCGGCAAAGGGGAGACCCAGTACTTC
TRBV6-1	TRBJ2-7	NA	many	CASSESSYEQYF	TGTGCCAGCAGTGAGAGCTCCTACGAGCAGTACTTC
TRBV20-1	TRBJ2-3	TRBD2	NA	CSAATSGDNTDTQYF	TGCAGTGCTGCGACTAGCGGGGACAACACAGATACGCAGTATTTT
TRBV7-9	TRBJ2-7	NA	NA	CASSPRGRSYEQYF	TGTGCCAGCAGCCCCCGCGGCAGGTCCTACGAGCAGTACTTC
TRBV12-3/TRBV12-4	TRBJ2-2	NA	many	CASSFGGAGTGELFF	TGTGCCAGCAGTTTTGGGGGGGCAGGAACCGGGGAGCTGTTTTTT
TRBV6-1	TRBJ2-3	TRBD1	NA	CASSDGGQGVNTQYF	TGTGCCAGCAGTGACGGCGGGCAGGGGGTAAATACGCAGTATTTT
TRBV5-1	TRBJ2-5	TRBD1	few	CASSLRDRDSETQYF	TGCGCCAGCAGCCTCCGGGACAGGGATTCCGAGACCCAGTACTTC
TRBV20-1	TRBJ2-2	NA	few	CSARSRQTSNTGELFF	TGCAGTGCTAGATCCCGACAGACCTCGAACACCGGGGAGCTGTTTTTT
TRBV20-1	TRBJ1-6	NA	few	CSARTEQGPSPLHF	TGCAGTGCTAGGACGGAGCAGGGCCCTTCACCCCTCCACTTT
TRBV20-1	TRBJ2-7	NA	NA	CSAPLETRAYEQYF	TGCAGTGCCCCACTCGAAACGCGAGCCTACGAGCAGTACTTC
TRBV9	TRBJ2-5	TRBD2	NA	CASSVSSGGAGETQYF	TGTGCCAGCAGCGTATCTAGCGGGGGGGCGGGGGAGACCCAGTACTTC
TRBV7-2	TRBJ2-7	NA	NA	CASSRSNNYEQYF	TGTGCCAGCAGCAGATCGAACAACTACGAGCAGTACTTC
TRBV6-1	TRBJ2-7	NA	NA	CASSEVFPGPRGYEQYF	TGTGCCAGCAGTGAAGTCTTCCCGGGACCCCGCGGGTACGAGCAGTACTTC
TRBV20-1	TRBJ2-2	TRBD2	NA	CSARDSTRGGNTGELFF	TGCAGTGCTAGAGATTCAACCCGCGGGGGGAACACCGGGGAGCTGTTTTTT
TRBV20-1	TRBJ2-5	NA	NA	CSARRPGRTQETQYF	TGCAGTGCTAGACGACCTGGACGCACCCAAGAGACCCAGTACTTC
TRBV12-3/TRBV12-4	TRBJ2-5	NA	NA	CASSPLGRFQETQYF	TGTGCCAGCAGTCCGCTGGGCAGGTTTCAAGAGACCCAGTACTTC
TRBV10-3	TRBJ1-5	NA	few	CAISEGQNNQPQHF	TGTGCCATCAGTGAGGGACAGAACAATCAGCCCCAGCATTTT
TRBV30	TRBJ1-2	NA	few	CAWSGVTDLNYGYTF	TGTGCCTGGAGTGGGGTTACGGACCTTAACTATGGCTACACCTTC
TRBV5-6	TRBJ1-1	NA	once	CASSAQMNTEAFF	TGTGCCAGCAGCGCGCAAATGAACACTGAAGCTTTCTTT
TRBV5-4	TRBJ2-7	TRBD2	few	CASSLDGGSGARSYEQYF	TGTGCCAGCAGCTTGGATGGAGGTAGCGGGGCTCGCTCCTACGAGCAGTACTTC
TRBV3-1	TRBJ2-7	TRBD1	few	CASSQAWDSSYEQYF	TGTGCCAGCAGCCAAGCCTGGGACAGCTCCTACGAGCAGTACTTC
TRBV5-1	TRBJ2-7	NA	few	CASSLAPSRSYEQYF	TGCGCCAGCAGCTTGGCCCCTAGCCGATCCTACGAGCAGTACTTC
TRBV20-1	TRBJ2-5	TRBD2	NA	CSALGREETQYF	TGCAGTGCTTTGGGGAGGGAAGAGACCCAGTACTTC
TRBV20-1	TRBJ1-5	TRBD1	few	CSAKGTAGNQPQHF	TGCAGTGCTAAAGGGACAGCGGGCAATCAGCCCCAGCATTTT
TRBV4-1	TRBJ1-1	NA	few	CASSISRMTSTEAFF	TGCGCCAGCAGTATCAGTAGAATGACTTCCACTGAAGCTTTCTTT
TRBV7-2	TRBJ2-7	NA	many	CASSFYGISYEQYF	TGTGCCAGCAGCTTTTACGGAATCTCCTACGAGCAGTACTTC
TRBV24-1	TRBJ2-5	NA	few	CATSASGETQYF	TGTGCCACCAGTGCTTCCGGGGAGACCCAGTACTTC
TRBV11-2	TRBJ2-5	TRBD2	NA	CASSLGGGASGSRETQYF	TGTGCCAGCAGCTTAGGTGGCGGGGCTAGCGGGAGCCGAGAGACCCAGTACTTC
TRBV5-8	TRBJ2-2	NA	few	CASTISGTLFTGELFF	TGTGCCAGCACCATCTCCGGGACACTCTTCACCGGGGAGCTGTTTTTT
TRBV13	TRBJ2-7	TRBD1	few	CASTPSGRGLSYEQYF	TGTGCCAGCACCCCTTCGGGCAGGGGGCTTTCCTACGAGCAGTACTTC
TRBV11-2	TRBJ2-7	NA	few	CASSLAGGRSAYEQYF	TGTGCCAGCAGCTTAGCTGGGGGGCGCAGCGCCTACGAGCAGTACTTC
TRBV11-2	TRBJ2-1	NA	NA	CASRLPGRSYNEQFF	TGTGCCAGCAGGCTCCCCGGTCGGTCCTACAATGAGCAGTTCTTC
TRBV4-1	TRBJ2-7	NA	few	CASSEWAGATYEQYF	TGCGCCAGCAGCGAATGGGCAGGGGCTACCTACGAGCAGTACTTC
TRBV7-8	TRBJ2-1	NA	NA	CASSLWTTTLSDEQFF	TGTGCCAGCAGCTTATGGACTACTACTCTTTCCGATGAGCAGTTCTTC
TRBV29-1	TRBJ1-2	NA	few	CSVSDGGHGYTF	TGCAGCGTTTCCGACGGTGGGCATGGCTACACCTTC
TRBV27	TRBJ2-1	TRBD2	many	CASSSTGGPGEQFF	TGTGCCAGCAGTTCTACGGGAGGGCCGGGTGAGCAGTTCTTC
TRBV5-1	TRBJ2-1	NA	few	CASSLATGLSGEQFF	TGCGCCAGCAGCTTAGCCACGGGTCTGTCGGGTGAGCAGTTCTTC
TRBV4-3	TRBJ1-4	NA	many	CASSQTNEKLFF	TGCGCCAGCAGCCAGACTAATGAAAAACTGTTTTTT
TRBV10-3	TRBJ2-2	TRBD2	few	CAIRLAGTNTGELFF	TGTGCCATACGACTAGCGGGAACGAACACCGGGGAGCTGTTTTTT
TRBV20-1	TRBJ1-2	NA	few	CSAYTGRDTINYGYTF	TGCAGTGCGTATACCGGACGGGACACGATTAACTATGGCTACACCTTC
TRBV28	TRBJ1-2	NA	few	CASTLNPSYGYTF	TGTGCCAGCACCTTAAACCCCAGCTATGGCTACACCTTC
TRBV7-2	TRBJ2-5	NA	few	CASSPFRGETQYF	TGTGCCAGCAGCCCTTTCCGAGGCGAGACCCAGTACTTC
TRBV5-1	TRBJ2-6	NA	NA	CASAQGGGANVLTF	TGCGCCAGCGCCCAGGGTGGTGGGGCCAACGTCCTGACTTTC
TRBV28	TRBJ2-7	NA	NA	CASSFPGTYEQYF	TGTGCCAGCAGTTTCCCAGGGACCTACGAGCAGTACTTC
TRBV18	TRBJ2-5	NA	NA	CASSPPIQETQYF	TGTGCCAGCTCACCACCCATCCAAGAGACCCAGTACTTC
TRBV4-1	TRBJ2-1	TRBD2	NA	CASSHTPGLAGSYEQFF	TGCGCCAGCAGCCACACACCGGGACTAGCGGGATCCTATGAGCAGTTCTTC
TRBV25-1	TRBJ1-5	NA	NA	CASSESMGDQPQHF	TGTGCCAGCAGTGAATCGATGGGCGATCAGCCCCAGCATTTT
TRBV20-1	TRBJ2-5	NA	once	CSAWGTTGGETQYF	TGCAGTGCGTGGGGGACAACAGGAGGGGAGACCCAGTACTTC
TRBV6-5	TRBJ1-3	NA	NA	CASRALELGNTIYF	TGTGCCAGCAGGGCACTCGAGCTTGGAAACACCATATATTTT
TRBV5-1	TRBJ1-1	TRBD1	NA	CASSFQGAEAFF	TGCGCCAGCAGCTTTCAGGGGGCTGAAGCTTTCTTT
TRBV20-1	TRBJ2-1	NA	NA	CSAIQPGTGTYNEQFF	TGCAGTGCCATACAACCCGGGACTGGAACCTACAATGAGCAGTTCTTC
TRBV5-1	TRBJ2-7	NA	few	CASSLNGPPVEQYF	TGCGCCAGCAGCTTAAATGGCCCCCCGGTGGAGCAGTACTTC
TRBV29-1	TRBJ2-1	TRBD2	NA	CSAPIWATSGPFNEQFF	TGCAGCGCCCCCATTTGGGCGACTAGCGGGCCCTTCAATGAGCAGTTCTTC